Shown below are 5 T cell receptor beta chains from a single sample sequenced in a study of cytomegalovirus exposure and HLA in healthy donors. Using immunoSEQ multiplex PCR, the repertoire was profiled, and TCRdb retains in-frame clones only, with some absent. The sample has 260,000 or so clones; 80% to 90% are singletons. The sample comprised PBMCs. The receptors shown here come from a man between 18 and 35 years old in good health and CMV-seronegative.

The chain recombines TRBV11-2 with TRBJ2-2; TRBD1 agrees at 7 bases. With V trimmed by 5 bases and J by 3 bases, 3 bases remained unmatched. Germline loops: CDR1 SGHAT, CDR2 FQNNGV. The CDR3 has 14 amino acids. The CDR3 sequence: CASSPGQYTGELFF. The CDR3 nucleotides are TGTGCCAGCAGCCCGGGACAGTACACCGGGGAGCTGTTTTTT. Supplemented by reference TRBV11-2 and TRBJ2-2, the full variable domain reads EAGVAQSPRYKIIEKRQSVAFWCNPISGHATLYWYQQILGQGPKLLIQFQNNGVVDDSQLPKDRFSAERLKGVDSTLKIQPAKLEDSAVYLCASSPGQYTGELFFGEGSRLTVL.

The gene calls are TRBV28 and TRBJ2-7; TRBD2 is a possible D gene (5 bases). V was cut by 3 bases and J by 4 bases, with 16 bases left in between. The CDR3 sequence is 15 residues long. Germline assignment: CDR1 MDHEN and CDR2 SYDVKM. This CDR3 reads CASSFGVDLWYEQYF. The CDR3 coding sequence is TGTGCCAGCAGTTTTGGTGTGGACTTATGGTACGAGCAGTACTTC.

This sequence joins TRBV5-1 and TRBJ2-4, with 9 nucleotides matching TRBD1. The germline V gene has CDR1 SGHRS and CDR2 YFSETQ. The ends lost 3 bases at V and 4 bases at J; junction bases unmatched: 5. This CDR3 comprises 15 residues. The CDR3 DNA sequence: TGCGCCAGCAGCTCACAGGGGGCCGGGAAAAACATTCAGTACTTC. The encoded protein is CASSSQGAGKNIQYF.

The J gene is TRBJ1-2, the V gene TRBV18; D ambiguous. CDR3 length: 14 residues. Germline V gene sequence: CDR1 KGHSH, CDR2 LQKENI. Trimming left V 2 bases short and J 3 bases short, with 10 bases between. The CDR3 protein is CASSPTDSDYGYTF. CDR3 nucleotides: TGTGCCAGCTCACCAACCGACTCGGACTATGGCTACACCTTC.

The gene calls are TRBV30 and TRBJ1-6, with a weak D call TRBD1 (5 bases). CDR1 GTSNPN and CDR2 SVGIG come from the germline V gene (reference sequence). V was pared by 3 bases and J by 10 bases, with 10 bases between. There are 12 residues in the CDR3. CDR3 sequence (DNA): TGTGCCTGGAGCCGCAGGGAATCACCCCTCCACTTT. This translates into CAWSRRESPLHF.